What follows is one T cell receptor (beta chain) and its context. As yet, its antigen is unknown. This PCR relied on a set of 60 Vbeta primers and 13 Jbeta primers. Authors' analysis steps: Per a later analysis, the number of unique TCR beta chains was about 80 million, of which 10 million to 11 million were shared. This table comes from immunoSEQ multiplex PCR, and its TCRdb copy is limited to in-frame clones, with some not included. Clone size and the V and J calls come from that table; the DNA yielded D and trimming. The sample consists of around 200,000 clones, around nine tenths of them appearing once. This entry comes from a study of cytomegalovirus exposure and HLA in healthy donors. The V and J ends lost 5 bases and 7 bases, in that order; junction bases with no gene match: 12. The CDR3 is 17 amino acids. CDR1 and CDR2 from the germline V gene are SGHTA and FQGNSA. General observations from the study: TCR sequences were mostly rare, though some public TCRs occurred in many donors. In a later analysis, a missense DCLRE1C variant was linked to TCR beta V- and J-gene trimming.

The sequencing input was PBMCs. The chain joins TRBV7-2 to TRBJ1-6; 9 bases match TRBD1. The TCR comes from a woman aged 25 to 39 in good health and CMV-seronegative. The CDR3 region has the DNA TGTGCCAGCAGCCTATCAACTCCGGGACAGGGAAATTCACCCCTCCACTTT. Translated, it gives CASSLSTPGQGNSPLHF.